What follows are 15 T cell receptor beta chains derived from one specimen sequenced in a study of T cells in Graves' hyperthyroidism and ophthalmopathy (dated by TCRdb to the late 2010s). Library generation was performed with multiplex PCR. Sequencing used an Illumina HiSeq 2000. Amplification of TCR beta CDR3 regions was carried out from RNA transcripts. The TCR CDR3 was subjected to a first round of RT-PCR using the HTBI primer set and the Qiagen OneStep RT-PCR kit. TCRdb reran the public reads through fastp at Q25 and MiXCR, keeping productive beta chains. Rows matching on CDR3 protein sequence are summarized as one entry with the most common DNA and genes. This sample holds about 410,000 distinct CDR3 sequences; about 15% were observed only once. The leading ten clones occupy around 13% of the sample. The material sequenced was blood. Every receptor here comes from a man aged 18-30 years with Graves' ophthalmopathy.

This clonotype was observed at least ten times. The chain links TRBV10-1 to TRBJ2-5; possible D gene TRBD1, 6 bases. This CDR3 is 14 amino acids long. Trimming took 4 bases from V and 4 from J, leaving 13 bases between them. Germline V gives CDR1 WNHNN, CDR2 SYGVQD (reference sequence). Here the CDR3 DNA reads TGCGCCAGCAGTGGGACAGTCAACGGAGAGACCCAGTACTTC. This translates into CASSGTVNGETQYF.

This clonotype appeared many times. The rearrangement joins TRBV20-1 to TRBJ2-7; no clear D gene. Trimming removed 5 bases from V and 3 bases from J, with 14 bases in between. This CDR3 contains 13 residues. Looked up from germline, CDR1 is DFQATT and CDR2 is SNEGSKA (reference sequence). This CDR3 reads CSAESYRVYEQYF. The CDR3 nucleotides are TGCAGTGCTGAATCTTACAGAGTCTACGAGCAGTACTTC.

This clonotype has a count of ten or more. The J gene is TRBJ2-1, the V gene TRBV24-1; 8 bases align to TRBD1. Germline V gene data show CDR1 as KGHDR and CDR2 as SFDVKD. V gave up 4 bases and J gave up 10 bases; unmatched junction bases: 11. The CDR3 sequence is 15 residues long. The CDR3 region is CATSENRGWGLEQFF. Written as DNA, the CDR3 is TGTGCCACCAGTGAAAACAGGGGGTGGGGATTAGAGCAGTTCTTC.

This clonotype was observed at least ten times. The rearrangement uses TRBV12-3 or TRBV12-4 and TRBJ2-7; D not certain. Deletions cut 6 bases from V and 1 base from J, with 7 bases between. This CDR3 has 12 residues. The DNA of the CDR3 is TGTGCCAGCAGAGGGCCTTCCTACGAGCAGTACTTC. This encodes CASRGPSYEQYF.

This clonotype showed up many times. This rearrangement joins TRBV20-1 to TRBJ2-1; TRBD2 aligns across 7 bases. The germline gives CDR1 DFQATT, CDR2 SNEGSKA (reference sequence). V dropped 1 base and J dropped 7; count of bases not matched to a gene: 7. The CDR3 has 14 amino acids. The CDR3 region is CSARAGGRGNEQFF. Here the CDR3 DNA reads TGCAGTGCTAGAGCGGGCGGGAGAGGGAATGAGCAGTTCTTC.

This clonotype was recorded many times. The rearrangement joins TRBV29-1 to TRBJ2-2, with unresolved D. Trimming removed 7 bases at V and 5 bases at J, with 11 bases between. Germline V gene data show CDR1 as SQVTM and CDR2 as ANQGSEA. CDR3 length equals 12 residues. The CDR3 protein is CSAITFTGELFF. CDR3 sequence (DNA): TGCAGCGCGATAACTTTTACCGGGGAGCTGTTTTTT.

In its sample, this clonotype was seen once. An end of the junction does not agree with germline; a read error may underlie this. The rearrangement uses TRBV7-7 and TRBJ2-1; tentatively, D is TRBD2 (5 bases). Germline V gene sequence: CDR1 SSHAT, CDR2 FNYEAQ (reference sequence). The length of the CDR3 is 17 residues. The CDR3 DNA reads TGTGCTAGCAGCTCCCATCCCCTCAGCGGTTCTTACAGTGAGCAGTTCTTC. Its translation is CASSSHPLSGSYSEQFF.

V gene TRBV7-3 combines with J gene TRBJ1-2; tentatively, D is TRBD1 (5 bases). This CDR3 region has 15 residues. Germline V gene lookup returns CDR1 SGHTA and CDR2 FQGTGA. The V gene lost 3 bases and the J gene lost 4 bases, with 15 bases spanning the gap. CDR3 nucleotides: TGTGCCAGCAGCTTGGGGAACGAGGGGACCTATGGCTACACCTTC. This codes for CASSLGNEGTYGYTF.

The table lists this clonotype with many counts. CDR3 loop: CASSQDFPMTGTGELFF. The CDR3 bases are TGTGCCAGCAGCCAAGACTTCCCTATGACAGGGACCGGGGAGCTGTTTTTT. The V call is TRBV3-1, the J call TRBJ2-2; 7 nucleotides agree with TRBD1. This CDR3 spans 17 amino acids. The germline V gene encodes CDR1 LGHDT and CDR2 YNNKEL (reference sequence). The V and J ends lost 0 bases and 5 bases, in that order; junction bases with no gene match: 9.

This chain links TRBV5-1 with TRBJ1-3, with D perhaps TRBD1 (6 bases). CDR1 is SGHRS, CDR2 YFSETQ, per germline. The CDR3 runs 15 residues. V shed 4 bases and J shed 0 bases, with 11 bases lying between them. Here the CDR3 reads CASSTTGSSGNTIYF. For the CDR3, the DNA is TGCGCCAGCAGCACCACAGGGAGCTCTGGAAACACCATATATTTT.

This clonotype was detected a few times. The chain couples TRBV7-9 to TRBJ2-7; D not certain. V was pared by 5 bases and J by 4 bases, with 6 bases between. CDR3 length: 11 amino acids. Germline assignment: CDR1 SEHNR and CDR2 FQNEAQ (reference sequence). The CDR3 DNA follows: TGTGCCAGCAGCGCCCGTTACGAGCAGTACTTC. Translating it yields CASSARYEQYF.

This clonotype showed up many times. The chain links TRBV6-5 to TRBJ2-7; 7 nucleotides agree with TRBD1. CDR3 length: 14 residues. CDR1 is MNHEY and CDR2 is SVGAGI in the germline V gene. Trimming cost V 2 bases and J 2 bases; bases outside gene matches: 3. The CDR3 bases are TGTGCCAGCAGTTACAGACAGGGACCCTACGAGCAGTACTTC. It yields the protein CASSYRQGPYEQYF.

The rearrangement uses TRBV6-9 and TRBJ2-7; 7 bases agree with TRBD1. Germline V gene lookup returns CDR1 MNHGY and CDR2 SVAAGI. The CDR3 spans 15 residues. V lost 6 bases to trimming and J lost 0 bases; unmatched junction nucleotides: 8. CDR3 nucleotide sequence: TGTGCCAGCAGCTTAGGGGACAGTTCCTCCTACGAGCAGTACTTC. Protein product: CASSLGDSSSYEQYF.

CDR3 in DNA: TGTGCCAGCAGTTATTCACAGGGATACCAGCCCCAGCATTTT. It specifies CASSYSQGYQPQHF. The V and J genes are TRBV6-9 and TRBJ1-5; D is possibly TRBD1 (6 bases). CDR1 is MNHGY, CDR2 SVAAGI, per germline. V lost 0 bases and J 7 bases, leaving 10 bases between the germline ends. The CDR3 has 14 amino acids.

In DNA, the CDR3 is TGCGCCAGCAGCTTGCGAGCCAGGGGACGATCTGGAAACACCATATATTTT. Residues: CASSLRARGRSGNTIYF. The V and J genes are TRBV5-1 and TRBJ1-3; D may be TRBD1 (6 bases). This CDR3 has 17 amino acids. Germline lookup yields CDR1 SGHRS and CDR2 YFSETQ. V lost 1 base, J lost 1 base, and 15 bases lay in between.